The 32 T cell receptor beta chains reported below all come from one sample, sequenced in a study of T-cell reconstitution after alpha-beta-depleted transplantation in children. The TCRbeta library was prepared with unique molecular identifiers. One entry per CDR3 protein results from TCRdb running MiXCR on the PCR reads. The sample has 350,000 to 400,000 distinct CDR3 sequences; just over 20% are singletons. This material consisted of PBMCs from the stem cell graft donor, taken from the stem cell graft. The receptors were sampled from a human donor who donated a stem cell graft to a child with acute myeloid leukemia.

Only a few counts were recorded for this clonotype. The V gene is TRBV30, the J gene TRBJ2-3; D gene uncertain. Germline V gene sequence: CDR1 GTSNPN, CDR2 SVGIG (reference sequence). There are 13 residues in the CDR3. V was clipped by 2 bases and J by 6 bases, with 12 bases between them. CDR3 region: CAWSIGRVDTQYF. The CDR3 DNA is TGTGCCTGGAGTATTGGAAGGGTTGATACGCAGTATTTT.

V and J are TRBV15 and TRBJ2-7; D gene unclear. Trimming took 0 bases from V and 6 from J, leaving 15 bases between them. This CDR3 is built from 15 residues. CDR1 is LNHNV, CDR2 YYDKDF, per germline (reference sequence). The CDR3 bases are TGTGCCACCAGCAGAGATAGGGTACCCACCGCCGAGCAGTACTTC. Its translation is CATSRDRVPTAEQYF.

This rearrangement joins TRBV25-1 to TRBJ2-7; 8 nucleotides align to TRBD1. The V segment lost 3 bases and the J segment 5 bases; nucleotides outside the gene matches: 6. This CDR3 region has 14 residues. CDR1 MGHDK and CDR2 SYGVNS come from the germline V gene. The CDR3 protein is CASSDLTGVHEQYF. In DNA, the CDR3 is TGTGCCAGCAGTGATTTGACAGGGGTCCACGAGCAGTACTTC.

The rearrangement uses TRBV25-1 and TRBJ1-6; 11 positions match TRBD1. Germline V gene lookup returns CDR1 MGHDK and CDR2 SYGVNS. CDR3 length: 17 amino acids. The trim removed 3 bases at V and 8 bases at J, leaving 9 bases unmatched. CDR3 sequence reads: CASSDSGTGGSHSPLHF. DNA for the CDR3: TGTGCCAGCAGTGATTCCGGGACAGGGGGTTCGCATTCACCCCTCCACTTT.

This clonotype was observed a few times. The chain uses TRBV6-5 and TRBJ1-1, with D perhaps TRBD1 (6 bases). The CDR3 covers 14 residues. CDR1 is MNHEY, CDR2 SVGAGI, per germline. V lost 2 bases, J lost 0 bases, and 7 bases lay in between. In DNA, the CDR3 is TGTGCCAGCAGTTACAGGGACATGAACACTGAAGCTTTCTTT. Translation gives CASSYRDMNTEAFF.

The chain joins TRBV4-3 to TRBJ1-2, with 11 bases identical to TRBD1. V lost 4 bases to trimming and J lost 4 bases; unmatched junction nucleotides: 2. From germline, CDR1 is LGHNA and CDR2 YSLEER. This CDR3 has 14 amino acids. The CDR3 loop is CASSPGTGGYGYTF. The CDR3 bases are TGCGCCAGCAGCCCAGGGACAGGGGGCTATGGCTACACCTTC.

The chain carries TRBV7-2 and TRBJ2-7, with TRBD2 matching 8 bases. Germline-derived CDR1 and CDR2 are SGHTA and FQGNSA. V was pared by 4 bases and J by 4 bases, with 6 bases of the junction left unmatched. There are 14 residues in the CDR3. The CDR3 DNA reads TGTGCCAGCAGCTGGACGGCGGGAGGTTACGAGCAGTACTTC. Protein: CASSWTAGGYEQYF.

This clonotype showed up many times. The chain employs TRBV5-1 and TRBJ2-7, with D possibly called TRBD1 or TRBD2 (5 bases each). CDR1 is SGHRS and CDR2 is YFSETQ in the germline V gene. Trimming pared 4 bases from V and 0 bases from J, leaving 14 bases between. The CDR3 length is 15 residues. CDR3 DNA: TGCGCCAGCAGCGAGTCCGGGACCATCTCCTACGAGCAGTACTTC. Encoded protein: CASSESGTISYEQYF.

The J gene is TRBJ2-2, the V gene TRBV12-3 or TRBV12-4, with 8 nucleotides matching TRBD1. V lost 6 bases and J lost 6; bases outside the gene matches: 9. CDR3 size: 15 residues. The CDR3 DNA sequence: TGTGCCAGCAGAGCCGGGACAGGTTTTTCCGGGGAGCTGTTTTTT. This encodes CASRAGTGFSGELFF.

This sequence joins TRBV28 and TRBJ2-2, with no clear D. The CDR3 length is 13 residues. V was shortened by 7 bases and J by 1 base, with 7 bases between the two germline ends. The V gene's germline CDR1 is MDHEN and CDR2 SYDVKM. The CDR3 DNA reads TGTGCCAGCACTCGCCGGAACACCGGGGAGCTGTTTTTT. This translates into CASTRRNTGELFF.

This clonotype was detected ten times or more. The CDR3 nucleotides are TGTGCCAGCAGTGGAGCATTTTGGGAGCAGTACTTC. Amino acids: CASSGAFWEQYF. V is TRBV12-3 or TRBV12-4 and J is TRBJ2-7; no firm D call. V was shortened by 5 bases and J by 7 bases, with 12 bases between the two germline ends. This CDR3 region has 12 residues.

This clonotype was seen at least ten times. J is TRBJ2-1 and V is TRBV4-2; 10 bases agree with TRBD2. The junction had 4 bases not matched to a gene; V was cut back by 0 bases and J by 5 bases. Germline V gene sequence: CDR1 LGHNA, CDR2 YNFKEQ. The CDR3 runs to 16 residues. The CDR3 DNA sequence: TGTGCCAGCAGCCAAGAGGGGACTAGCGCTCACAATGAGCAGTTCTTC. It yields the protein CASSQEGTSAHNEQFF.

This clonotype was recorded at least ten times. J is TRBJ2-7 and V is TRBV29-1; 8 nucleotides match TRBD2. Germline V gene data show CDR1 as SQVTM and CDR2 as ANQGSEA. The CDR3 length is 12 residues. The junction had 3 bases not matched to a gene; V was cut back by 6 bases and J by 2 bases. The CDR3 protein is CSVAGGPYEQYF. The CDR3 nucleotides read TGCAGCGTGGCGGGAGGCCCCTACGAGCAGTACTTC.

About this clonotype itself: One end of the junction varies from germline; a read error may be responsible. The V and J genes are TRBV20-1 and TRBJ2-1, with TRBD2 matching 10 bases. The CDR3 contains 11 residues. CDR1 is DFQATT and CDR2 is SNEGSKA in the germline V gene (reference sequence). CDR3 DNA: TGCAGTGCTAGAGTCGGTACTAGCGGGACCTTC. The encoded protein is CSARVGTSGTF.

This clonotype was detected only a few times. CDR3 in DNA: TGCAGTGCTATACAGGGGGTCAACACTGAAGCTTTCTTT. This encodes CSAIQGVNTEAFF. The rearrangement links TRBV20-1 to TRBJ1-1; 8 positions agree with TRBD1. J lost 2 bases, V lost 4 bases, and 3 bases had no gene match. The CDR3 covers 13 residues. Germline V CDR1 and CDR2: DFQATT, SNEGSKA (reference sequence).

This clonotype came up a few times. The rearrangement joins TRBV2 to TRBJ2-3; a weak D match, TRBD1 (6 bases). Trimming removed 10 bases from V and 6 bases from J, with 14 bases in between. Germline V gene lookup returns CDR1 SNHLY and CDR2 FYNNEI. This CDR3 is built from 12 residues. CDR3 sequence (DNA): TGTGCCACCAAGGGGGATGCGGATACGCAGTATTTT. Residues: CATKGDADTQYF.

The V gene is TRBV14, the J gene TRBJ2-1, with 13 bases identical to TRBD2. The CDR3 spans 17 residues. With V trimmed by 3 bases and J by 7 bases, 9 bases remained unmatched. CDR1 is SGHDN and CDR2 is FVKESK in the germline V gene. The CDR3, as DNA: TGTGCCAGCAGCCATCCGGGACTAGCGGGATCTGGGAATGAGCAGTTCTTC. Translating gives CASSHPGLAGSGNEQFF.

This clonotype was counted only a few times. The gene calls are TRBV28 and TRBJ2-1; no reliable D call. The V gene lost 4 bases and the J gene lost 12 bases, with 19 bases spanning the gap. The CDR3 is 14 residues long. Per germline, CDR1 MDHEN and CDR2 SYDVKM. The CDR3 coding sequence is TGTGCCAGCAGTTACCACCGAAAAAAACCTGGGCAGTTCTTC. This sequence encodes CASSYHRKKPGQFF.

This clonotype came up a few times. The chain links TRBV20-1 to TRBJ1-1, with D uncertain. The V end lost 1 base, the J end lost 1 base, and 13 bases lay between the germline ends. The V gene's germline CDR1 is DFQATT and CDR2 SNEGSKA (reference sequence). This CDR3 contains 15 residues. The CDR3 DNA is TGCAGTGCTAGAGGGGAGAGACACCCGAACACTGAAGCTTTCTTT. Its protein is CSARGERHPNTEAFF.

This clonotype was found a few times. This rearrangement joins TRBV12-3 or TRBV12-4 to TRBJ2-6; D uncertain. V dropped 7 bases and J dropped 2 bases, with 12 bases sitting between them. CDR3 length equals 15 residues. The chain's CDR3 is CASTYMVPGANVLTF. The CDR3 nucleotides read TGTGCCAGCACCTATATGGTTCCTGGGGCCAACGTCCTGACTTTC.

The gene calls are TRBV14 and TRBJ2-7; D gene ambiguous. The germline gives CDR1 SGHDN, CDR2 FVKESK. The germline V and J ends were trimmed by 1 base and 8 bases, with 12 bases remaining between them. The CDR3 loop spans 13 amino acids. CDR3 sequence reads: CASSQGTSSQQYF. In DNA, the CDR3 is TGTGCCAGCAGCCAAGGGACGAGTAGTCAGCAGTACTTC.

This clonotype was recorded a few times. J is TRBJ2-5 and V is TRBV20-1; 9 bases align to TRBD2. The CDR3 spans 15 residues. Germline-derived CDR1 and CDR2 are DFQATT and SNEGSKA (reference sequence). Losses at the gene ends were 0 bases for V and 5 bases for J; bases not matched to a gene: 7. CDR3: CSARDQGTSFETQYF. The CDR3 DNA sequence: TGCAGTGCTAGAGATCAAGGGACTAGCTTCGAGACCCAGTACTTC.

V is TRBV20-1 and J is TRBJ1-3; 8 nucleotides line up with TRBD1. Germline V gene data show CDR1 as DFQATT and CDR2 as SNEGSKA (reference sequence). The CDR3 covers 14 residues. The ends lost 6 bases at V and 0 bases at J; junction bases unmatched: 4. The CDR3 coding sequence is TGCAGTGCCCCCACAGGGGGCTCTGGAAACACCATATATTTT. This gives the protein CSAPTGGSGNTIYF.

This clonotype was detected a few times. This chain uses TRBV7-6 with TRBJ2-3; D call uncertain. The V end was cut by 6 bases, the J end by 5 bases, with 6 bases between. This CDR3 has 11 residues. The germline CDR1 and CDR2 sequences are SGHVS and FNYEAQ. The CDR3 is CASRDRDTQYF. The DNA for the CDR3 is TGTGCCAGCAGAGACCGAGATACGCAGTATTTT. The whole variable domain, remainder taken from reference TRBV7-6 and TRBJ2-3, is GAGVSQSPRYKVTKRGQDVALRCDPISGHVSLYWYRQALGQGPEFLTYFNYEAQQDKSGLPNDRFSAERPEGSISTLTIQRTEQRDSAMYRCASRDRDTQYFGPGTRLTVL.

This clonotype was recorded once. The genes are TRBV7-9 and TRBJ2-1; 9 positions agree with TRBD2. Trimming removed 1 base from V and 8 bases from J; junction bases left unmatched: 6. CDR3 length: 15 amino acids. CDR1 and CDR2 from the germline V gene are SEHNR and FQNEAQ (reference sequence). The DNA for the CDR3 is TGTGCCAGCAGCTTAGAGGCGGGAGGGCCGTATGAGCAGTTCTTC. This codes for CASSLEAGGPYEQFF.

The sample holds many counts of this clonotype. The J gene is TRBJ2-1, the V gene TRBV20-1, with TRBD2 matching 10 bases. Germline CDR1 DFQATT, CDR2 SNEGSKA (reference sequence). V was clipped by 4 bases and J by 5 bases; unmatched bases: 5. The CDR3 runs to 14 residues. The CDR3 sequence is CSAIPGTSDNEQFF. Here the CDR3 DNA reads TGCAGTGCTATACCCGGGACTAGCGACAATGAGCAGTTCTTC.

A few counts support this clonotype. The chain carries TRBV11-1 and TRBJ2-7; a weak D match, TRBD1 (6 bases). The CDR3 has 14 amino acids. Germline V gene sequence: CDR1 SGHAT, CDR2 FQDESV (reference sequence). V lost 3 bases and J lost 3, with 12 bases in between. The CDR3 DNA reads TGTGCCAGCAGCTTCGACAGGCCAAGCTACGAGCAGTACTTC. As protein: CASSFDRPSYEQYF.

This clonotype showed up just a few times. The V and J genes are TRBV12-3 or TRBV12-4 and TRBJ1-5; 9 nucleotides match TRBD1. J lost 6 bases, V lost 5 bases, and 8 bases had no gene match. There are 15 residues in the CDR3. This CDR3 is CASSTGGGKGQPQHF. The CDR3 region has the DNA TGTGCCAGCAGTACAGGGGGCGGAAAGGGTCAGCCCCAGCATTTT.

V usage is TRBV28 and J usage is TRBJ2-4; D is unresolved. Trimming cost V 6 bases and J 3 bases, with 6 bases left between them. CDR1 MDHEN and CDR2 SYDVKM come from the germline V gene. This CDR3 comprises 12 residues. CDR3 sequence (DNA): TGTGCCAGCAGGGGTTACAAAAACATTCAGTACTTC. This translates into CASRGYKNIQYF.

The table lists this clonotype with a count of one. The V call is TRBV7-9, the J call TRBJ2-4; tentative D call: TRBD1 (5 bases). This CDR3 spans 15 amino acids. V was clipped by 1 base and J by 3 bases, with 10 bases between them. CDR1 is SEHNR and CDR2 is FQNEAQ in the germline V gene (reference sequence). The CDR3 DNA follows: TGTGCCAGCAGCTTAGTTACCGACAGCAAAAACATTCAGTACTTC. Protein sequence: CASSLVTDSKNIQYF.

This clonotype was picked up a small number of times. The V and J genes are TRBV11-1 and TRBJ2-5, with a weak D call TRBD1 (6 bases). This CDR3 is 12 amino acids long. V was clipped by 2 bases and J by 14 bases, with 15 bases between them. In germline, CDR1 is SGHAT, CDR2 FQDESV (reference sequence). This chain's CDR3 is CASSLLQGNPYF. DNA for the CDR3: TGTGCCAGCAGCTTACTACAGGGCAACCCTTACTTC.

This clonotype showed up just a few times. The junction does not match germline at one end; this may be a read error. The genes are TRBV20-1 and TRBJ2-3; the match to TRBD2 covers 12 bases. In germline, CDR1 is DFQATT, CDR2 SNEGSKA (reference sequence). The CDR3 consists of 15 residues. The CDR3: CSARGTSGSTDTQYF. The CDR3 DNA sequence: TGCAGTGCAAGAGGGACTAGCGGGAGCACAGATACGCAGTATTTT.